Sequencing of this TCR beta chain was carried out in a study of T cell responses to AZD1222 COVID-19 vaccine. General observations from the study: Clonal diversity may have been underestimated, and the donors were mostly white British, with more females than males. Vaccine-associated CD4 TCRs spanned spike, dominant at 160-218 and 743-854.

Germline V lookup: CDR1 SQVTM, CDR2 ANQGSEA. The V end was cut by 4 bases, the J end by 5 bases, with 5 bases between. The length of the CDR3 is 10 residues. This clone was seen more than once but under ten times. Its antigen remains unknown. Profiled with immunoSEQ multiplex PCR; TCRdb holds only in-frame clones, not every one. The profile shows approximately 100,000 clones, roughly 89% of them singletons. The rearrangement links TRBV29-1 to TRBJ2-5; D is ambiguous. The origin of this receptor is an adult in good health. The sample here was peripheral blood, taken on day 0 of AZD1222 vaccination. In nucleotides, the CDR3 is TGCAGCGTTGGTGGGGAGACCCAGTACTTC. Its protein is CSVGGETQYF. Variable domain in full (rest from reference TRBV29-1 and TRBJ2-5): SAVISQKPSRDICQRGTSLTIQCQVDSQVTMMFWYRQQPGQSLTLIATANQGSEATYESGFVIDKFPISRPNLTFSTLTVSNMSPEDSSIYLCSVGGETQYFGPGTRLLVL.